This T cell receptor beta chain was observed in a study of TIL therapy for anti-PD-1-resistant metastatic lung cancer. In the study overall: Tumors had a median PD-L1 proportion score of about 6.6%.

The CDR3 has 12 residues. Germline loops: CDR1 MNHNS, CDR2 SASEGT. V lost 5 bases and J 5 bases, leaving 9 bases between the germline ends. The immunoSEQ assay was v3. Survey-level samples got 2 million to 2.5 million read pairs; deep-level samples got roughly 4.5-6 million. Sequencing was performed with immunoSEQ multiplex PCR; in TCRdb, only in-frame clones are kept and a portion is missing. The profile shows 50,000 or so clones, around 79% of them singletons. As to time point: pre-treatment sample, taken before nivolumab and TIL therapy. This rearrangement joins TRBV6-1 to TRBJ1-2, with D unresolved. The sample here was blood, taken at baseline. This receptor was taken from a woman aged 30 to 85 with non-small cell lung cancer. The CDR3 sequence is CASSQNEYGYTF. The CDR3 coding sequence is TGTGCCAGCAGTCAAAATGAATATGGCTACACCTTC.